This T cell receptor (beta chain) originates from a study of blood T cell repertoires in COVID-19. On the study more broadly: The origin of the acute and convalescent COVID-19 samples was the United States, Italy and Spain. From T cells, B-cell-depleted T cells, or PBMCs came the material, which was cDNA or gDNA.

Authors' data handling: Estimation of nucleated cell counts was performed using reference gene primer amplification. Only in-frame clones appear in the TCRdb table, and some are missing; sequencing was by immunoSEQ multiplex PCR. That table supplies the V and J calls and clone size; D and trimming were determined from the DNA. The repertoire holds roughly 98,000 clones, with around 81% as singletons. This CDR3 comprises 17 residues. The germline V gene has CDR1 MNHNS and CDR2 SASEGT. Trimming stripped 4 bases from V and 0 bases from J, with 16 bases between. This TCR came from a woman aged 70-85 years with active or convalescent COVID-19. The sample taken for sequencing was peripheral blood. The chain has TRBV6-1 and TRBJ1-3, with a possible D match to TRBD1 (5 bases). DNA of the CDR3: TGTGCCAGCAGTGGCACAGGCGGTGTCCTCTCTGGAAACACCATATATTTT. Translation: CASSGTGGVLSGNTIYF.